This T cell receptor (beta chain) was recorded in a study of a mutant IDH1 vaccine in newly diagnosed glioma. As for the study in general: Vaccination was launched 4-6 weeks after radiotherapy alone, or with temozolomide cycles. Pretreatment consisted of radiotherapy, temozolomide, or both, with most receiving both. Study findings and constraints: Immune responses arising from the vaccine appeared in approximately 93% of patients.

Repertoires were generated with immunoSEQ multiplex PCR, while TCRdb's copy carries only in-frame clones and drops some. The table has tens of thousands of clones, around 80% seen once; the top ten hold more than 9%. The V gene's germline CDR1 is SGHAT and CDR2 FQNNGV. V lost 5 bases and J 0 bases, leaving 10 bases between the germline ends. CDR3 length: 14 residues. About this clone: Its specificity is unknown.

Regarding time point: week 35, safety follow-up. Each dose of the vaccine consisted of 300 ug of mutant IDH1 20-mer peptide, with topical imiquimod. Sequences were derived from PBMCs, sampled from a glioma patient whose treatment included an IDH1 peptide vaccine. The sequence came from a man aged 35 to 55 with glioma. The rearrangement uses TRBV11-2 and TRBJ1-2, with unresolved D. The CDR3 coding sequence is TGTGCCAGCAGCCCTCCCGGGGCTAACTATGGCTACACCTTC. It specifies CASSPPGANYGYTF.